This TCR beta chain was identified in a study of CD8 T cells in Susac syndrome (dated by TCRdb to between 2018 and 2021). With regard to the full study: The study used repertoire sequencing to test whether antigen drove CD8+ T cell activation and differentiation in Susac syndrome. The study compared CD8+ T cell repertoire clonality among 12 healthy donors, around 14 Susac syndrome patients and around 16 multiple sclerosis patients. Results and caveats for the whole study, not just this receptor: The number of individuals in the TCR sequencing and HLA analysis was acknowledged as relatively small.

Peripheral blood CD8+ and CD4+ T cells from healthy donors, Susac syndrome patients and multiple sclerosis patients were profiled by high-throughput TCR beta sequencing. Multiple sclerosis controls were treatment-naive patients with stable or active relapsing-remitting disease fulfilling revised McDonald criteria. CD8+ TEMRA cells were enriched by FACS, while bulk CD8+ and CD4+ T cells were purified by magnetic negative isolation. Blood was drawn into EDTA tubes, processed within 24 hours, and PBMCs were isolated by density gradient centrifugation. PBMCs intended for TCR sequencing were cryopreserved in liquid nitrogen and thawed later in a water bath at 37 degrees C. The sorted or isolated CD4+, CD8+ and CD8+ TEMRA cells reached a purity of at least 90%. Regarding this clonotype: It lacks a known antigen. Per-base qualities were not stored, and no clone one base away is much larger.

The CDR3 measures 15 amino acids from cysteine to phenylalanine. Only the CDR3 region is kept as DNA, spanning 45 bases read in frame from base 1. Based on the germline V gene (reference sequence), the CDR1 and CDR2 sequences are LNHNV and YYDKDF. Trimming takes 1 base from V and 2 bases from J, and the germline ends sit 10 bases apart. RNA was extracted using the RNeasy kit, and roughly 0.45 to 1 microgram was reverse transcribed with random hexamers. TCR beta CDR3 regions were amplified with the immunoSEQ multiplex PCR assay covering 54 Vbeta and 13 Jbeta segments. To correct PCR amplification bias, a synthetic template baseline was used for both primer optimization and computational correction. On the authors' methods: Reads were assigned to V, D and J genes according to IMGT and analyzed in immunoSEQ Analyzer, with only productive sequences retained. Clonality was calculated as one minus the Shannon entropy normalized by log2 of the number of productive unique sequences. Public and private clones were assessed among the 100 most prevalent clones of each patient and control. Susac-specific clones were defined as absent from healthy and MS cohorts, 1052 published viral clones and other ImmuneACCESS disease sequences. TCRdb's own reprocessing of the public reads used fastp at Q25 and MiXCR and kept productive beta chains. Each CDR3 protein appears once, grouped with its most common genes and DNA. The V and J calls come from TCRdb's annotation, not from the publication. Present in this sample are about 300,000 distinct CDR3 sequences, about 88% of which were seen just once. Together, the top ten hold roughly 0.2% of the sample.

This clonotype originated in a human donor with multiple sclerosis. The sample comprised CD8+ T cells from PBMCs. The receptor chain draws on TRBV15 and TRBJ2-3, with the D call perhaps TRBD1 or TRBD2, each one matching 6 bases. The nucleotides read TGTGCCACCAGCAGAGGTCCGGGGGCCACAGATACGCAGTATTTT. This sequence encodes CATSRGPGATDTQYF.